This TCR beta chain was sequenced for a study of technical replicates of blood from several donors. CDR1 and CDR2 from the germline V gene are SGHTA and FQGTGA. The CDR3 extends over 14 amino acids. V lost 2 bases, J lost 1 base, and 5 bases lay in between. Assay: immunoSEQ multiplex PCR; the TCRdb copy retains only in-frame clones and omits some. The sample has tens of thousands of clones, 91% seen once; the top ten hold 0.37%. The sequence was obtained from a human donor in good health. Some clones in this sample may be carry-over from other donors' samples. This rearrangement joins TRBV7-3 to TRBJ2-2; D call uncertain. The sequenced material came from T cells isolated from PBMCs. CDR3 coding DNA: TGTGCCAGCAGCTTATTACAGAACACCGGGGAGCTGTTTTTT. Its protein is CASSLLQNTGELFF.